This T cell receptor beta chain was sequenced during a study of shared clonotypes between healthy human individuals (dated by TCRdb to about 2020). Context from the whole study: A few men and a couple of women, aged 18 to 49 years, made up the cohort. Per donor, three plates each were used for CD4 naive and CD4 memory, two for CD8 naive, and one for CD8 memory. The study deeply sequenced blood TCR repertoires of several healthy adults to estimate repertoire size and the extent of clonotype sharing between individuals. To increase sequencing depth and limit assay-specific biases, TCR repertoire library preparation and sequencing were carried out by different laboratories using diverse techniques. Each donor's leukapheresis produced roughly between roughly 0.85 and 9 billion PBMCs.

Turning to this clone: This clone's antigen is unknown. Base qualities are not provided; no much larger clone lies one nucleotide away. The same CDR3 is also encoded by other DNA sequences in this sample.

The donors were healthy, HIV-negative adults with no recently reported acute infections or vaccinations. Every donor was a Caucasian adult living in Nashville, Tennessee, USA. CD4+ T cells were enriched by magnetic negative selection, after which naive cells were positively selected on CD45RA and the negative fraction was taken as the memory subset. Blood was obtained by leukapheresis, after which PBMCs were separated by Ficoll-Histopaque density gradient centrifugation and cryopreserved in liquid nitrogen vapor phase. Purity and quantity of every magnetically sorted T cell population were checked by analytical flow cytometry. Genomic DNA was isolated from each sorted fraction and quantified by UV absorbance on a Nanodrop 2000c. TCR CDR3 regions were amplified from genomic DNA by multiplex PCR using the deep immunoSEQ assay. Extracted genomic DNA from each cell subset was spread evenly across all wells of several immunoSEQ 96-well plates, with each plate serving as a replicate. Each replicate PCR for sorted subsets received roughly 200 ng genomic DNA, equal to tens of thousands of T cell genomes. The purified libraries were quantified using a Qubit 3.0 fluorometer, sized with a Bioanalyzer 2100, and then quantified again using the KAPA Library Quantification kit. A separate single-read 150-cycle Illumina NextSeq 550 flow cell was used to sequence each immunoSEQ 96-well plate. As for the original processing: Because the immunoSEQ output included only junctional sequences and no quality scores, the filtering could not be the same as the filtering used for full-length reads. Sequences were annotated with PyIR, a Python wrapper for IgBLAST v1.9, and V/J genes and CDR3 were assigned using IMGT germline references. Reads with weak V/J assignments (E-value above 1e-6), missing CDR3, stop codons, out-of-frame junctions, or ambiguous translated residues were removed. V3J clonotypes were defined as sequences sharing an identical inferred V gene, J gene, and CDR3 amino acid sequence. The percentage overlap between two repertoires was calculated by dividing the number of shared unique clonotypes by the size of the smaller repertoire. RTK rarefaction, the Chao1 estimator, and Recon v2.1 estimates of unobserved clonotypes were used to assess repertoire richness. OLGA was used to compute generation probabilities for all TCRbeta clonotypes that the gDNA method yielded from a handful of donors. This is the immuneACCESS table as TCRdb keeps it, with only in-frame sequences that have V and J called. A part of the clones is gone; compared with another copy, unresolved V genes explain less than half, and the rest is unexplained. The D gene and trimming were derived from the DNA, and the V and J assignments and clone size from that table. The table for this sample lists over a million clones; more than 95% of them were counted only once. The ten top clones hold approximately 1.2% of the sample.

V is pared back by 1 base and J by 0 bases, with 5 bases lying between the germline termini. CDR1 and CDR2 were assigned from the germline V gene (reference sequence) as LNHDA and SQIVND. Taken from cysteine to phenylalanine, the CDR3 has 14 residues. Kept here is only the CDR3 DNA, which spans 42 bases and is read in frame from base 1. On the study overall, not on this receptor specifically: Sampling was restricted to blood, and TCR repertoires in tissue are likely to differ from TCR repertoires in blood. Because the study included only a small number of donors, the genetic and exposure-history diversity represented was limited. Compared with non-shared clonotypes, the clonotypes found in all four sorted-subset donors had higher generation probabilities. Pairwise subsampling led to the expectation that sequencing depth would affect the degree of clonotype sharing among donors. Larger estimated clonotype richness was generally found for naive subsets than for memory subsets. About 5% of naive CD4, 3% to 4% of naive CD8, roughly 2.5% of memory CD4, and around 0.4% of memory CD8 clonotypes were shared across several donors. Incomplete sequencing was indicated by rarefaction of sorted-subset datasets, despite the large sequencing depth.

The chain uses TRBV19 and TRBJ2-3, with no confidently assigned D gene. This receptor was obtained from a man aged 30 to 45 in good health. Sequencing input: naive CD4+ T cells sorted from blood. This sample's cell subset or site label indicates: CD45RA+ positively selected. The CDR3 in this case is CASSIGVSTDTQYF. The DNA reads TGTGCCAGTAGTATAGGGGTGAGCACAGATACGCAGTATTTT. With the portions outside the CDR3 filled from the reference TRBV19 and TRBJ2-3 genes, the complete variable region becomes DGGITQSPKYLFRKEGQNVTLSCEQNLNHDAMYWYRQDPGQGLRLIYYSQIVNDFQKGDIAEGYSVSREKKESFPLTVTSAQKNPTAFYLCASSIGVSTDTQYFGPGTRLTVL.